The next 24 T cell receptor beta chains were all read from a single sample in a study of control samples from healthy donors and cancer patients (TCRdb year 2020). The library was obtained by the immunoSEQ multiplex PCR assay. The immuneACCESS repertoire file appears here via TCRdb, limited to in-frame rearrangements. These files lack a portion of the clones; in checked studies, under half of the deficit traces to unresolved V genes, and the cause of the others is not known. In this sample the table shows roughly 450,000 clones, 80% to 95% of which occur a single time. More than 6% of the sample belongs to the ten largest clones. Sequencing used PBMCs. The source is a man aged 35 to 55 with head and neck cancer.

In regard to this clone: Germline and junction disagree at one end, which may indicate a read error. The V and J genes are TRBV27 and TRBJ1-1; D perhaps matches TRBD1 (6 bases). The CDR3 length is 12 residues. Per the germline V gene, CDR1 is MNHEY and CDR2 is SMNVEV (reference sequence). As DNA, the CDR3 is TGTGCCAGCAGTGAAAACAGGGAGAGTAGGGTATTT. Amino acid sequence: CASSENRESRVF.

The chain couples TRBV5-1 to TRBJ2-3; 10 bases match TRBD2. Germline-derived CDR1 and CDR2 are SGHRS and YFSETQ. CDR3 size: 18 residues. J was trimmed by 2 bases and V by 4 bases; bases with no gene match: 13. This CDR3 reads CASSHSSSSGGATDTQYF. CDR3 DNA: TGCGCCAGCAGCCACTCATCGTCTAGCGGGGGAGCCACAGATACGCAGTATTTT.

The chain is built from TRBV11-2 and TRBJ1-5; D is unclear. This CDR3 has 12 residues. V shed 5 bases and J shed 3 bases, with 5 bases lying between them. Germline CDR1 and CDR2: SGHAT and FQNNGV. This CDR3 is CASSQNNQPQHF. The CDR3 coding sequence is TGTGCCAGCAGCCAAAACAATCAGCCCCAGCATTTT.

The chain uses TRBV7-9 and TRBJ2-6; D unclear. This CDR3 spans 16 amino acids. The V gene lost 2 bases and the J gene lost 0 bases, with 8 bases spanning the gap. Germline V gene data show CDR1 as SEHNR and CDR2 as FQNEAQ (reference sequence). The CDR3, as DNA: TGTGCCAGCAGCTTATCATCCAGCTCTGGGGCCAACGTCCTGACTTTC. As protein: CASSLSSSSGANVLTF.

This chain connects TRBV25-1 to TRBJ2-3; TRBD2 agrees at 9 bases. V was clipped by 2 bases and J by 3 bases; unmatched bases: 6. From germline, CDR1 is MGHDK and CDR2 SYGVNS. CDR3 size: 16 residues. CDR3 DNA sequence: TGTGCCAGCAGTGAAAGGGCGGGAGGGGTGACAGATACGCAGTATTTT. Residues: CASSERAGGVTDTQYF.

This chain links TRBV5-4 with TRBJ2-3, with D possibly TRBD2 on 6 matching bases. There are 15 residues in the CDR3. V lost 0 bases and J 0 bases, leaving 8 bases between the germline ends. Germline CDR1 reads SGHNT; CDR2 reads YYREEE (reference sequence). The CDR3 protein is CASSLVADSTDTQYF. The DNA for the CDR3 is TGTGCCAGCAGCTTGGTAGCGGATAGCACAGATACGCAGTATTTT. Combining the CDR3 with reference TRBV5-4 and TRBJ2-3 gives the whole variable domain ETGVTQSPTHLIKTRGQQVTLRCSSQSGHNTVSWYQQALGQGPQFIFQYYREEENGRGNFPPRFSGLQFPNYSSELNVNALELDDSALYLCASSLVADSTDTQYFGPGTRLTVL.

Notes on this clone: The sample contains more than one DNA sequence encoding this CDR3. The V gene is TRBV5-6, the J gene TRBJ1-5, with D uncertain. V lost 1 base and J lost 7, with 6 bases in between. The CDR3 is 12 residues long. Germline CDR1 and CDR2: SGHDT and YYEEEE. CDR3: CASSLSGQPQHF. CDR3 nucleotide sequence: TGTGCCAGCAGCTTGTCCGGGCAGCCCCAGCATTTT.

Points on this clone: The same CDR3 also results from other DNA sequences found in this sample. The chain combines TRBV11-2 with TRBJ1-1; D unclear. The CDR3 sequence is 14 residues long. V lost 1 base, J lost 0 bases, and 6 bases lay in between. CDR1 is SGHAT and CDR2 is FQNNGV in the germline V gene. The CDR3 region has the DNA TGTGCCAGCAGCTTAGTCTCGGTGAACACTGAAGCTTTCTTT. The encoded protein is CASSLVSVNTEAFF.

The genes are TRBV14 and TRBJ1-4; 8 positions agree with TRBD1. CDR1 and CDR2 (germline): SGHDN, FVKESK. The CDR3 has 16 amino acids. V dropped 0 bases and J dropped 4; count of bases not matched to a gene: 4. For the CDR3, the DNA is TGTGCCAGCAGCCAAGACCCGACAGGGGTTAATGAAAAACTGTTTTTT. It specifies CASSQDPTGVNEKLFF. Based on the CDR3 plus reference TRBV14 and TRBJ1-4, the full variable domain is EAGVTQFPSHSVIEKGQTVTLRCDPISGHDNLYWYRRVMGKEIKFLLHFVKESKQDESGMPNNRFLAERTGGTYSTLKVQPAELEDSGVYFCASSQDPTGVNEKLFFGSGTQLSVL.

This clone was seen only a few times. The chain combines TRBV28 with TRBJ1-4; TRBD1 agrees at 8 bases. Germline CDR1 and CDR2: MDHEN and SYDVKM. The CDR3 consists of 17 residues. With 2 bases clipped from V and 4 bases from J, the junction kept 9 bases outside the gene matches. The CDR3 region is CASSLGTGSLINEKLFF. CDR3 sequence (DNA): TGTGCCAGCAGTTTAGGGACAGGCTCACTTATTAATGAAAAACTGTTTTTT.

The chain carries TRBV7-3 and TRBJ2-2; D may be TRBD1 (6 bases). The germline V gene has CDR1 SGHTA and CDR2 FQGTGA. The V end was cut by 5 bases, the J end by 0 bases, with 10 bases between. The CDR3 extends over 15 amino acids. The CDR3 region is CASSITGTNTGELFF. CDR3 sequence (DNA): TGTGCCAGCAGCATCACAGGGACGAACACCGGGGAGCTGTTTTTT.

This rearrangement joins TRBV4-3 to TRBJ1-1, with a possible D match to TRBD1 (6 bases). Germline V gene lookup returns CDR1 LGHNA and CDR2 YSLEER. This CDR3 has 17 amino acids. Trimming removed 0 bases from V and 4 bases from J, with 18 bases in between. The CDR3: CASSQEGLEGEATEAFF. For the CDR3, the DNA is TGCGCCAGCAGCCAAGAGGGGCTGGAGGGGGAGGCCACTGAAGCTTTCTTT.

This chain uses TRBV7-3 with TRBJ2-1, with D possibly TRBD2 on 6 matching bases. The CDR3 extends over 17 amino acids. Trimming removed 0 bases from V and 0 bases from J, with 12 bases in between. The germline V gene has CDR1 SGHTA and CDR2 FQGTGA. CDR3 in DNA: TGTGCCAGCAGCTTAACGGCTCTCGGGGGCTCCTACAATGAGCAGTTCTTC. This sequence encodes CASSLTALGGSYNEQFF. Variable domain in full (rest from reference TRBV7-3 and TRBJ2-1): GAGVSQTPSNKVTEKGKYVELRCDPISGHTALYWYRQSLGQGPEFLIYFQGTGAADDSGLPNDRFFAVRPEGSVSTLKIQRTERGDSAVYLCASSLTALGGSYNEQFFGPGTRLTVL.

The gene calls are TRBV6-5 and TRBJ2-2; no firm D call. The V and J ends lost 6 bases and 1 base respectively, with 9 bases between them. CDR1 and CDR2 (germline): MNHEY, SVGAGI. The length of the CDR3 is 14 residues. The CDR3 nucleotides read TGTGCCAGCAGGGCATCACAGAACACCGGGGAGCTGTTTTTT. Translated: CASRASQNTGELFF.

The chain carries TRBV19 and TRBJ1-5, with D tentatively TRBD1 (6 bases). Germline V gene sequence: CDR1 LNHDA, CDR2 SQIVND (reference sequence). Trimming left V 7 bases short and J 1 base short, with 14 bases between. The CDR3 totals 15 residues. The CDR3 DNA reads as TGTGCCAGTACTCGTATACAGGGAAGCAATCAGCCCCAGCATTTT. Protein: CASTRIQGSNQPQHF.

The CDR3 loop is CASIPYVSGSNEQFF. CDR3 bases: TGTGCCAGCATCCCTTATGTTAGCGGGAGTAATGAGCAGTTCTTC. This chain uses TRBV27 with TRBJ2-1; TRBD2 agrees at 9 bases. The V segment lost 7 bases and the J segment 7 bases; nucleotides outside the gene matches: 11. The CDR3 spans 15 residues. Looked up from germline, CDR1 is MNHEY and CDR2 is SMNVEV (reference sequence).

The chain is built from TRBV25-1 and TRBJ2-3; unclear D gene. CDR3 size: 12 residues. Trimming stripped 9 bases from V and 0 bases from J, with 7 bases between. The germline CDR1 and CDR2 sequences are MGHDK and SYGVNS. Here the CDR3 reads CASTPSTDTQYF. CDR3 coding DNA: TGTGCCAGTACTCCTAGCACAGATACGCAGTATTTT.

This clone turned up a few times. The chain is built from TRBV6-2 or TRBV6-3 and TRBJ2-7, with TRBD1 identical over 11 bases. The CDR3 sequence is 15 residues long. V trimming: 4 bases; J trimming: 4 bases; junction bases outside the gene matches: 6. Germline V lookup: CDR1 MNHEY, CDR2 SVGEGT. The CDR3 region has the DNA TGTGCCAGCAGTTCACCGGGACAGGGGGTTTACGAGCAGTACTTC. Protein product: CASSSPGQGVYEQYF.

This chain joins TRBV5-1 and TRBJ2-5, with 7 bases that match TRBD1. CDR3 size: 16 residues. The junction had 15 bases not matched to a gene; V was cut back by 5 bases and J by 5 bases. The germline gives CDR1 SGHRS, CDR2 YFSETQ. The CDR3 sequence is CASSGDSGGRGETQYF. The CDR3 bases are TGCGCCAGCAGTGGGGATTCAGGGGGACGAGGGGAGACCCAGTACTTC.

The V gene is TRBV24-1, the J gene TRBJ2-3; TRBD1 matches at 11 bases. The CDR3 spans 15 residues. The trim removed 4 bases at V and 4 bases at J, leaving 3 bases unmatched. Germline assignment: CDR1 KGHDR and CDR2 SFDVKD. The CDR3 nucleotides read TGTGCCACCAGTGAGATGGACAGGGGGCCAGATACGCAGTATTTT. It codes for CATSEMDRGPDTQYF.

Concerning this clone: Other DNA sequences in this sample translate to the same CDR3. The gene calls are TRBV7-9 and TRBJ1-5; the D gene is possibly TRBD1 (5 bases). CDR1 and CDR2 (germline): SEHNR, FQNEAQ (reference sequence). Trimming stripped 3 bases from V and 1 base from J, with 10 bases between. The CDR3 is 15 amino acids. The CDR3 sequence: CASSLGTGSNQPQHF. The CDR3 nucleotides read TGTGCCAGCAGCTTGGGTACAGGCAGCAATCAGCCCCAGCATTTT.

CDR3 protein: CASSFGFANTGELFF. For the CDR3, the DNA is TGTGCCAGCAGCTTTGGTTTTGCGAACACCGGGGAGCTGTTTTTT. This rearrangement joins TRBV11-2 to TRBJ2-2; D unclear. In germline, CDR1 is SGHAT, CDR2 FQNNGV. The germline V and J ends were trimmed by 3 bases and 0 bases, with 8 bases remaining between them. The CDR3 is 15 amino acids.

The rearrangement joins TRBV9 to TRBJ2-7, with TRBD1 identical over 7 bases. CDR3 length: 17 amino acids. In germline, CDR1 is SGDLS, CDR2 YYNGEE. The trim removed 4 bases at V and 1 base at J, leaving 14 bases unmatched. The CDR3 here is CASSRLPTGPGSYEQYF. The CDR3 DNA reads TGTGCCAGCAGCCGACTCCCGACAGGGCCCGGGTCCTACGAGCAGTACTTC.

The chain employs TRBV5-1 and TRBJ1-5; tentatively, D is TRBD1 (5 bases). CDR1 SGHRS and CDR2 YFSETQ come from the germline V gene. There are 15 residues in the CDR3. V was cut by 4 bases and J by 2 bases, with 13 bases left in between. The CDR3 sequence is CASSPGGARNQPQHF. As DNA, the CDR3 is TGCGCCAGCAGCCCCGGCGGGGCGCGCAATCAGCCCCAGCATTTT.